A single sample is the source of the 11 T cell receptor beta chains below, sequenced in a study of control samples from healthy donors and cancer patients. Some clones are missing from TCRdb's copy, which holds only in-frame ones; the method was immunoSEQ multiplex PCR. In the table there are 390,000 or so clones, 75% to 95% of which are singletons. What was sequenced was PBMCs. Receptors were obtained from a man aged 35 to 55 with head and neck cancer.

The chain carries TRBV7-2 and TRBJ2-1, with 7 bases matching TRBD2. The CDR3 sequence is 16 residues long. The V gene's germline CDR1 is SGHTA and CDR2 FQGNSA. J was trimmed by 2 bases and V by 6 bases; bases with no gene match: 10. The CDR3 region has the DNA TGTGCCAGCAGTTTGCTGCCTAGCGGCCCCTACAATGAGCAGTTCTTC. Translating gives CASSLLPSGPYNEQFF.

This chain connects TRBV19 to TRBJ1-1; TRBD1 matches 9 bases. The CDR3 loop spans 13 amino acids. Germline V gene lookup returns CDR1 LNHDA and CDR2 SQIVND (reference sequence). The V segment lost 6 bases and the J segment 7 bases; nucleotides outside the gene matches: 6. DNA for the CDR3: TGTGCCAGTAGCAGGGACAGGGAAGGTGAAGCTTTCTTT. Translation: CASSRDREGEAFF. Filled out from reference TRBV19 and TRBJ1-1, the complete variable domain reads DGGITQSPKYLFRKEGQNVTLSCEQNLNHDAMYWYRQDPGQGLRLIYYSQIVNDFQKGDIAEGYSVSREKKESFPLTVTSAQKNPTAFYLCASSRDREGEAFFGQGTRLTVV.

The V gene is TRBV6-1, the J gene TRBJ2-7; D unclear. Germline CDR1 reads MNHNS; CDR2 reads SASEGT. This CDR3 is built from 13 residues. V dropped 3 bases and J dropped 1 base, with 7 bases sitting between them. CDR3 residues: CASSENQSYEQYF. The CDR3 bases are TGTGCCAGCAGTGAGAACCAATCCTACGAGCAGTACTTC.

The chain's CDR3 is CASSSHATGNYGYTF. CDR3 nucleotide sequence: TGTGCCAGCAGTTCACACGCGACGGGTAACTATGGCTACACCTTC. The chain has TRBV28 and TRBJ1-2; no reliable D call. Deletions cut 4 bases from V and 1 base from J, with 13 bases between. The CDR3 sequence is 15 residues long. From germline, CDR1 is MDHEN and CDR2 SYDVKM.

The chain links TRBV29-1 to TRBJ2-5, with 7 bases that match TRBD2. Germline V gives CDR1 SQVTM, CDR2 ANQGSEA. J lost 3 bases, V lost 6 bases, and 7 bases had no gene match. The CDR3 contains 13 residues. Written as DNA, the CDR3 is TGCAGCGTGGGAGGGGTGGGCGAAGAGACCCAGTACTTC. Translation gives CSVGGVGEETQYF. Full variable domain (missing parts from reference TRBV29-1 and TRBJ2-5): SAVISQKPSRDICQRGTSLTIQCQVDSQVTMMFWYRQQPGQSLTLIATANQGSEATYESGFVIDKFPISRPNLTFSTLTVSNMSPEDSSIYLCSVGGVGEETQYFGPGTRLLVL.

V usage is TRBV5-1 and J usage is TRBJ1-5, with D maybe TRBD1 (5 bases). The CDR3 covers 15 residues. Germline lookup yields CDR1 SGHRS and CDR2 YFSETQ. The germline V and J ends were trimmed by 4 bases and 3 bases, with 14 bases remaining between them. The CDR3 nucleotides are TGCGCCAGCAGCCCCCTTGGGGGGGACAATCAGCCCCAGCATTTT. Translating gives CASSPLGGDNQPQHF.

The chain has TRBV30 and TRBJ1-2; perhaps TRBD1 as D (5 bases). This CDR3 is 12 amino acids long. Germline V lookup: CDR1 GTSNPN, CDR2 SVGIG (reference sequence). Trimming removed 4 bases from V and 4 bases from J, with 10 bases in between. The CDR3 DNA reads TGTGCCTGGAAGGGGCCGGTCTATGGCTACACCTTC. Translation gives CAWKGPVYGYTF.

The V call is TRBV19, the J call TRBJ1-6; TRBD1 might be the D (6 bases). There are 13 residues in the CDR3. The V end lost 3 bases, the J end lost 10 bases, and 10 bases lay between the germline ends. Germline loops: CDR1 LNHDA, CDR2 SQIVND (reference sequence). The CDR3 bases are TGTGCCAGTAGTATGGGGGCTAGATCACCCCTCCACTTT. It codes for CASSMGARSPLHF.

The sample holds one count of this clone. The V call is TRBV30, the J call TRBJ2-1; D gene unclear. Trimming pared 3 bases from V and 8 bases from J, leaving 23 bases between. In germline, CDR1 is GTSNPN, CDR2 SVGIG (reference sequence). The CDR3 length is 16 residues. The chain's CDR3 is CAWSAPGSSAMDEQFF. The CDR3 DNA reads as TGTGCCTGGAGCGCACCCGGCTCTTCTGCAATGGATGAGCAGTTCTTC.

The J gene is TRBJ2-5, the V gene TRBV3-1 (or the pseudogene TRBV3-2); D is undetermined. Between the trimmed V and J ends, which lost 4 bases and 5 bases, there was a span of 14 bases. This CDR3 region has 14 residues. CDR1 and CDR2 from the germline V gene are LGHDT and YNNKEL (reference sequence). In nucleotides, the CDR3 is TGTGCCAGCAGCCCCCGGTGGAGCCGGGAGACCCAGTACTTC. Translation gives CASSPRWSRETQYF.

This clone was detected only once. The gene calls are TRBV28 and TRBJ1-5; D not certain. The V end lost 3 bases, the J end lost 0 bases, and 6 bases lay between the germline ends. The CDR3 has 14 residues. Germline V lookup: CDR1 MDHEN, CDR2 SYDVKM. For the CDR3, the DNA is TGTGCCAGCAGTTTCCCGAATAGCAATCAGCCCCAGCATTTT. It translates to CASSFPNSNQPQHF.